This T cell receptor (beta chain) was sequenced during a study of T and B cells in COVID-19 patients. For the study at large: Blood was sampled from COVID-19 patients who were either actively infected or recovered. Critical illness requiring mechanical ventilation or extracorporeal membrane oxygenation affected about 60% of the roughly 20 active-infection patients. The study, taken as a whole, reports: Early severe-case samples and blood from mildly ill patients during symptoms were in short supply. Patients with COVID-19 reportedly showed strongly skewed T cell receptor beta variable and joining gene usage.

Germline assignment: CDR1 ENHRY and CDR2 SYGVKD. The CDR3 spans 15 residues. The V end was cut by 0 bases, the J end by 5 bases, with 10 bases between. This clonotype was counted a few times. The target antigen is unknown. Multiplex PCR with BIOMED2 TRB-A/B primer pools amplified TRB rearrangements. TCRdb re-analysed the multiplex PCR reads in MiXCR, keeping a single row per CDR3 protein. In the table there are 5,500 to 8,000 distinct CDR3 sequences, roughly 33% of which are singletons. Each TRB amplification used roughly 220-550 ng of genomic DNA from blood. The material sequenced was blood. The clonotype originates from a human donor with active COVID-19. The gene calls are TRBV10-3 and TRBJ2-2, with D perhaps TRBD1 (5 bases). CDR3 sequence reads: CAISESQGRTGELFF. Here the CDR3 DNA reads TGTGCCATCAGTGAGTCTCAGGGTCGGACCGGGGAGCTGTTTTTT.